This entry is about one T cell receptor (beta chain). This entry is derived from a study of blood T cell repertoires in COVID-19. At the level of the study: Samples of COVID-19 (acute and convalescent) were obtained from the United States, Italy and Spain. From T cells, B-cell-depleted T cells, or PBMCs came the material, which was cDNA or gDNA.

In the original analysis: Reference gene primer amplification in the assay estimated nucleated cell counts. The data were produced by immunoSEQ multiplex PCR, yet TCRdb's version contains in-frame clones alone and is incomplete. Clone size and V and J calls were adopted from that table, with D and trimming inferred from the DNA. The data contain about 100,000 clones, roughly 87% of them singletons. CDR3 length equals 14 residues. Between the trimmed V and J ends, which lost 1 base and 0 bases, there was a span of 7 bases. Germline V gene sequence: CDR1 SGHKS, CDR2 YYEKEE (reference sequence). V usage is TRBV5-5 and J usage is TRBJ1-2, with D perhaps TRBD1 (5 bases). This receptor was identified in a man aged 25 to 45 in a cohort sampled during active COVID-19. The source material was peripheral blood. The CDR3 protein is CASSLIQANYGYTF. DNA of the CDR3: TGTGCCAGCAGCTTGATACAGGCTAACTATGGCTACACCTTC. Full variable domain (missing parts from reference TRBV5-5 and TRBJ1-2): DAGVTQSPTHLIKTRGQQVTLRCSPISGHKSVSWYQQVLGQGPQFIFQYYEKEERGRGNFPDRFSARQFPNYSSELNVNALLLGDSALYLCASSLIQANYGYTFGSGTRLTVV.